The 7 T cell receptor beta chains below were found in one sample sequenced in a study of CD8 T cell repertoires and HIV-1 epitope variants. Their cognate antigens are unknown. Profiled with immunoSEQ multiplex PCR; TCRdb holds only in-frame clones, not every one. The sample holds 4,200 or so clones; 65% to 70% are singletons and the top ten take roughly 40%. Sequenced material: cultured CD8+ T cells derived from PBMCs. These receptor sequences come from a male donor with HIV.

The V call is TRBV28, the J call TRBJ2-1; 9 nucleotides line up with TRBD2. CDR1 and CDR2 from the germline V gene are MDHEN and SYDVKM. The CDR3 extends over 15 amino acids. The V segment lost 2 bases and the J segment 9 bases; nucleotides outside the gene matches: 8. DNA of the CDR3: TGTGCCAGCAGTTTACTTTCGCGGGAGGGGGGTGAGCAGTTCTTC. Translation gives CASSLLSREGGEQFF.

The CDR3, as DNA: TGCAGCGTTCTCGAAAGAAGGCCGGAAGCTTTCTTT. Protein sequence: CSVLERRPEAFF. The chain recombines TRBV29-1 with TRBJ1-1, with no clear D. This CDR3 has 12 residues. The germline CDR1 and CDR2 sequences are SQVTM and ANQGSEA. V lost 5 bases, J lost 8 bases, and 15 bases lay in between.

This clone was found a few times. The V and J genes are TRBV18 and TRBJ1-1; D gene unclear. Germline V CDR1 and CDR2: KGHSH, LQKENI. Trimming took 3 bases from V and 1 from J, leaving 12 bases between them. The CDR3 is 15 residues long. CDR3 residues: CASSPPSGQNTEAFF. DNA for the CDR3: TGTGCCAGCTCACCGCCCTCGGGCCAGAACACTGAAGCTTTCTTT.

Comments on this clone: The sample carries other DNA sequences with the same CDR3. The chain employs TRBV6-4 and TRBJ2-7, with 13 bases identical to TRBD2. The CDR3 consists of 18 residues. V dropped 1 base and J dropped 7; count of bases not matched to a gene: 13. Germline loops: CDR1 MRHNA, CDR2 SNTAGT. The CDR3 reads CASSDFSLAGGPLGEQYF. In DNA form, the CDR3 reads TGTGCCAGCAGTGACTTCTCACTAGCGGGAGGGCCCCTAGGAGAGCAGTACTTC.

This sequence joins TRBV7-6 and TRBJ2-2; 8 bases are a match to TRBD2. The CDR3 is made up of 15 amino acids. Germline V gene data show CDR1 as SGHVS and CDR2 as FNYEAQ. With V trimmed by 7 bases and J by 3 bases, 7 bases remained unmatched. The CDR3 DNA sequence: TGTGCCAGCACCAACGGGGGGGCCTACACCGGGGAGCTGTTTTTT. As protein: CASTNGGAYTGELFF.

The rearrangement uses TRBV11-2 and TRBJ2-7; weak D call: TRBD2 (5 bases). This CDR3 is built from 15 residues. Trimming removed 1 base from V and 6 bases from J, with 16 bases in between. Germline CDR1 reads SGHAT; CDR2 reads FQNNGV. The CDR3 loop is CASSLATSPFSEQYF. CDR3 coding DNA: TGTGCCAGCAGCTTAGCAACTAGTCCCTTCTCCGAGCAGTACTTC.

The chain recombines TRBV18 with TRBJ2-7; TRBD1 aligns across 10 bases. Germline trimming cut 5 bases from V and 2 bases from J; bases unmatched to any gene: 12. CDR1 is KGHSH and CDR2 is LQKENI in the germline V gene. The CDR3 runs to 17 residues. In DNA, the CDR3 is TGTGCCAGCTCATTACTACGTCCCGGGACAGGGGCCTACGAGCAGTACTTC. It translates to CASSLLRPGTGAYEQYF. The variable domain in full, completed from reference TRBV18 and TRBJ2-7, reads NAGVMQNPRHLVRRRGQEARLRCSPMKGHSHVYWYRQLPEEGLKFMVYLQKENIIDESGMPKERFSAEFPKEGPSILRIQQVVRGDSAAYFCASSLLRPGTGAYEQYFGPGTRLTVT.